Listed here are 32 T cell receptor beta chains from one sample, sequenced in a study of blood T cell repertoires in COVID-19. The protocol was immunoSEQ multiplex PCR, while the TCRdb copy is restricted to in-frame clones and leaves out a portion. The repertoire has around 170,000 clones, about 82% of them found once; the top ten carry around 8.6%. Sequenced sample: PBMCs or T cells enriched from blood (not recorded which). Source of these receptors: a woman in her 30s who had recovered from COVID-19.

The J gene is TRBJ2-3, the V gene TRBV7-9; perhaps TRBD2 as D (6 bases). The germline V and J ends were trimmed by 1 base and 1 base, with 12 bases remaining between them. The V gene's germline CDR1 is SEHNR and CDR2 FQNEAQ (reference sequence). This CDR3 contains 16 residues. CDR3 in DNA: TGTGCCAGCAGCTTAGGGTCCGGGAGAGGCACAGATACGCAGTATTTT. The encoded protein is CASSLGSGRGTDTQYF.

This chain connects TRBV15 to TRBJ2-5, with TRBD2 matching 7 bases. Germline loops: CDR1 LNHNV, CDR2 YYDKDF (reference sequence). V lost 0 bases, J lost 5 bases, and 12 bases stayed unmatched. The CDR3 runs 17 residues. The chain's CDR3 is CATSREASGNSWETQYF. The CDR3 DNA reads as TGTGCCACCAGCAGAGAGGCTAGCGGCAATTCGTGGGAGACCCAGTACTTC.

The chain carries TRBV5-1 and TRBJ1-1, with TRBD1 as a possible D gene (6 bases). The length of the CDR3 is 15 residues. V was trimmed by 5 bases and J by 5 bases, leaving 19 bases between them. Germline CDR1 and CDR2: SGHRS and YFSETQ. The CDR3 spells CASRAPGGGRTEAFF. As DNA, the CDR3 is TGCGCCAGCAGGGCCCCGGGGGGCGGTCGGACTGAAGCTTTCTTT.

The J gene is TRBJ1-5, the V gene TRBV2; 10 bases map to TRBD1. The CDR3 loop spans 15 amino acids. Per germline, CDR1 SNHLY and CDR2 FYNNEI. The ends lost 6 bases at V and 4 bases at J; junction bases unmatched: 6. For the CDR3, the DNA is TGTGCCAGCAGAGTGGGACAGGGGATGAATCAGCCCCAGCATTTT. Its protein is CASRVGQGMNQPQHF.

V gene TRBV27 combines with J gene TRBJ2-1; the match to TRBD2 covers 14 bases. CDR1 is MNHEY, CDR2 SMNVEV, per germline (reference sequence). J gave up 5 bases and V 5 bases, and 8 bases lay outside the gene matches. There are 17 residues in the CDR3. As DNA, the CDR3 is TGTGCCAGCAGTCCAGCCCTGGGACTAGCGGGAGACAATGAGCAGTTCTTC. This gives the protein CASSPALGLAGDNEQFF.

The chain has TRBV12-3 or TRBV12-4 and TRBJ1-1, with D hard to call. V was cut by 5 bases and J by 1 base, with 5 bases left in between. This CDR3 comprises 12 residues. DNA of the CDR3: TGTGCCAGCAGTATCGGGAACACTGAAGCTTTCTTT. It is translated as CASSIGNTEAFF.

This clone was picked up one time. The chain carries TRBV4-1 and TRBJ2-7; D may be TRBD1 (6 bases). Looked up from germline, CDR1 is MGHRA and CDR2 is YSYEKL. The CDR3 length is 13 residues. V was clipped by 6 bases and J by 5 bases, with 14 bases between them. CDR3 protein: CASRTQGSDEQYF. In nucleotides, the CDR3 is TGCGCCAGCAGAACCCAGGGGTCGGACGAGCAGTACTTC.

In this sample, this clone turned up a few times. The limits of the CDR3 on the DNA are not certain, so only TCRdb's listed CDR3 is given. This sequence joins TRBV28 and TRBJ1-2. Germline CDR1 MDHEN, CDR2 SYDVKM. The CDR3 extends over 13 residues, inclusive of both ends. CDR3 amino acids: CASILEGDYGYTF.

The rearrangement uses TRBV3-1 (or the pseudogene TRBV3-2) and TRBJ2-3; tentative D call: TRBD2 (5 bases). This CDR3 has 13 residues. From germline, CDR1 is LGHDT and CDR2 YNNKEL (reference sequence). The V gene lost 3 bases and the J gene lost 8 bases, with 12 bases spanning the gap. Written as DNA, the CDR3 is TGTGCCAGCAGCCAGTTTATAGGAGGTACGCAGTATTTT. Protein sequence: CASSQFIGGTQYF.

V gene TRBV21-1 combines with J gene TRBJ2-7; TRBD2, the table's D call, was not compared with the DNA. TRBV21-1 is an annotated pseudogene. This CDR3 contains 15 residues. This CDR3 is CASRRTSGSSYEQYF. CDR3 nucleotides: TGTGCCAGCCGCAGGACTAGCGGGAGCTCCTACGAGCAGTACTTC.

This chain connects TRBV28 to TRBJ2-5; D may be TRBD2 (5 bases). The V and J ends lost 5 bases and 5 bases respectively, with 21 bases between them. Germline V lookup: CDR1 MDHEN, CDR2 SYDVKM. This CDR3 is built from 16 residues. The DNA for the CDR3 is TGTGCCAGCAGTCCCCCTGAAGGGAGTATTTTGGAGACCCAGTACTTC. Its translation: CASSPPEGSILETQYF.

For the CDR3, the DNA is TGTGCCTGGACTCGTCAGACTACTTCGAACACTGAAGCTTTCTTT. Amino acid sequence: CAWTRQTTSNTEAFF. The chain couples TRBV30 to TRBJ1-1; D gene ambiguous. Germline CDR1 is GTSNPN and CDR2 is SVGIG (reference sequence). The CDR3 consists of 15 residues. V dropped 4 bases and J dropped 1 base, with 16 bases sitting between them.

V is TRBV7-2 and J is TRBJ1-2; possible D gene TRBD1, 5 bases. From germline, CDR1 is SGHTA and CDR2 FQGNSA. CDR3 length: 13 amino acids. Trimming removed 3 bases from V and 4 bases from J, with 9 bases in between. As DNA, the CDR3 is TGTGCCAGCAGCTTTGACAGACTCTATGGCTACACCTTC. This encodes CASSFDRLYGYTF.

V usage is TRBV28 and J usage is TRBJ2-1; 9 bases line up with TRBD2. Germline V lookup: CDR1 MDHEN, CDR2 SYDVKM. The CDR3 length is 19 residues. Losses at the gene ends were 2 bases for V and 3 bases for J; bases not matched to a gene: 14. The CDR3 coding sequence is TGTGCCAGCAGTTTAGGGCTAGCGGGATTTTTTGGCGGCTACAATGAGCAGTTCTTC. It yields the protein CASSLGLAGFFGGYNEQFF.

This chain connects TRBV2 to TRBJ2-7, with 9 bases matching TRBD1. After removal of 5 bases from V and 6 bases from J, the junction contained 8 bases not matched to a gene. This CDR3 contains 14 residues. Germline CDR1 reads SNHLY; CDR2 reads FYNNEI. CDR3 protein: CASSSDRGLSEQYF. The CDR3 nucleotides are TGTGCCAGCAGTTCCGACAGGGGGTTATCCGAGCAGTACTTC.

The table lists this clone with a count of one. The V gene is TRBV7-9, the J gene TRBJ2-1, with 9 positions matching TRBD1. The CDR3 is made up of 18 amino acids. The ends lost 6 bases at V and 9 bases at J; junction bases unmatched: 21. Per the germline V gene, CDR1 is SEHNR and CDR2 is FQNEAQ (reference sequence). The CDR3: CASRSPSRDRDLEGEQFF. The CDR3 bases are TGTGCCAGCAGATCCCCCAGCCGGGACAGGGATCTCGAGGGTGAGCAGTTCTTC.

V and J are TRBV7-8 and TRBJ2-1, with D perhaps matching TRBD2 (5 bases). Trimming stripped 7 bases from V and 9 bases from J, with 28 bases between. Germline CDR1 and CDR2: SGHVS and FQNEAQ. The CDR3 covers 17 residues. CDR3 sequence: CASNLPGSVRVPTEQFF. The CDR3, as DNA: TGTGCCAGCAACCTCCCTGGTAGCGTCCGAGTCCCTACTGAGCAGTTCTTC. Full variable domain (outside the CDR3, taken from reference TRBV7-8 and TRBJ2-1): GAGVSQSPRYKVAKRGQDVALRCDPISGHVSLFWYQQALGQGPEFLTYFQNEAQLDKSGLPSDRFFAERPEGSVSTLKIQRTQQEDSAVYLCASNLPGSVRVPTEQFFGPGTRLTVL.

This chain joins TRBV11-2 and TRBJ1-4; 9 bases fit TRBD1. The trim removed 1 base at V and 6 bases at J, leaving 15 bases unmatched. The CDR3 loop spans 19 amino acids. Germline CDR1 SGHAT, CDR2 FQNNGV. CDR3 DNA sequence: TGTGCCAGCAGCTTAGCGGGAAACAGGGGGCGCGAGGGTTATGAAAAACTGTTTTTT. Protein sequence: CASSLAGNRGREGYEKLFF.

This clone was recorded only once. The V call is TRBV7-9, the J call TRBJ1-2, with 9 bases that match TRBD1. This CDR3 has 13 residues. Trimming removed 5 bases from V and 7 bases from J; junction bases left unmatched: 5. Germline assignment: CDR1 SEHNR and CDR2 FQNEAQ (reference sequence). CDR3 region: CASSQTGGSGYTF. The DNA of the CDR3 is TGTGCCAGCAGCCAAACAGGGGGCTCTGGCTACACCTTC.

The J gene is TRBJ2-1, the V gene TRBV27, with TRBD2 matching 7 bases. CDR1 and CDR2 from the germline V gene are MNHEY and SMNVEV (reference sequence). Trimming removed 4 bases from V and 0 bases from J; junction bases left unmatched: 0. The CDR3 loop spans 14 amino acids. Here the CDR3 reads CASSSGGSYNEQFF. CDR3 coding DNA: TGTGCCAGCAGTTCGGGGGGCTCCTACAATGAGCAGTTCTTC.

V is TRBV6-6 and J is TRBJ2-6, with 10 bases matching TRBD1. J was trimmed by 0 bases and V by 5 bases; bases with no gene match: 4. The CDR3 covers 17 residues. Per the germline V gene, CDR1 is MNHNY and CDR2 is SVGAGI (reference sequence). The CDR3 protein is CASSRRTGGSGANVLTF. Here the CDR3 DNA reads TGTGCCAGCAGTCGCCGGACAGGGGGCTCTGGGGCCAACGTCCTGACTTTC.

This clone appeared once. For the CDR3, the DNA is TGTGCCAGCAGCCCCCGAGGTACAGGGGGCGGAGAGACCCAGTACTTC. As protein: CASSPRGTGGGETQYF. The chain joins TRBV7-9 to TRBJ2-5; TRBD1 agrees at 9 bases. Losses at the gene ends were 5 bases for V and 4 bases for J; bases not matched to a gene: 11. The CDR3 contains 16 residues. Germline CDR1 and CDR2: SEHNR and FQNEAQ (reference sequence).

This chain uses TRBV18 with TRBJ2-2, with 7 bases lining up with TRBD2. Germline CDR1 KGHSH, CDR2 LQKENI. The trim removed 0 bases at V and 3 bases at J, leaving 16 bases unmatched. The CDR3 contains 20 residues. The CDR3 DNA is TGTGCCAGCTCACCACCGAACGTTGCGGGAGCGCTTTTGGACACCGGGGAGCTGTTTTTT. This translates into CASSPPNVAGALLDTGELFF.

This chain uses TRBV18 with TRBJ1-2; tentatively, D is TRBD1 (6 bases). The V gene's germline CDR1 is KGHSH and CDR2 LQKENI. Trimming stripped 0 bases from V and 4 bases from J, with 15 bases between. CDR3 size: 16 residues. CDR3 in amino acids: CASSPPTGQSRYGYTF. The CDR3 nucleotides read TGTGCCAGCTCACCACCGACTGGACAGTCCCGCTATGGCTACACCTTC.

V and J are TRBV27 and TRBJ2-3; 9 bases are shared with TRBD2. The CDR3 sequence is 17 residues long. The V segment lost 6 bases and the J segment 4 bases; nucleotides outside the gene matches: 14. The germline V gene encodes CDR1 MNHEY and CDR2 SMNVEV (reference sequence). The CDR3 DNA follows: TGTGCCAGCAGGGGCTTAGCGGGAGAGGATTTCCCAGATACGCAGTATTTT. Its protein is CASRGLAGEDFPDTQYF.

J is TRBJ2-7 and V is TRBV11-2; D perhaps matches TRBD1 (7 bases). There are 17 residues in the CDR3. V was clipped by 5 bases and J by 0 bases, with 20 bases between them. CDR1 and CDR2 from the germline V gene are SGHAT and FQNNGV. CDR3 in amino acids: CASSISGGTDSSYEQYF. CDR3 DNA: TGTGCCAGCAGCATTTCTGGGGGGACAGATTCCTCCTACGAGCAGTACTTC.

The J gene is TRBJ2-7, the V gene TRBV24-1; possible D gene TRBD1, 6 bases. Germline V gene lookup returns CDR1 KGHDR and CDR2 SFDVKD. The CDR3 sequence is 12 residues long. V lost 9 bases and J lost 3, with 11 bases in between. The CDR3 spells CATSDRDYEQYF. In nucleotides, the CDR3 is TGTGCCACCTCGGACAGAGACTACGAGCAGTACTTC.

The rearrangement uses TRBV28 and TRBJ2-4; tentatively, D is TRBD1 (5 bases). Trimming took off 6 bases at V and 0 bases at J, with 15 bases between the two ends. The germline CDR1 and CDR2 sequences are MDHEN and SYDVKM. The CDR3 has 16 amino acids. The chain's CDR3 is CASSLIGVLAKNIQYF. The CDR3 region has the DNA TGTGCCAGCAGCTTGATAGGGGTACTAGCCAAAAACATTCAGTACTTC. The full variable domain, in which reference TRBV28 and TRBJ2-4 provide the parts outside the CDR3, is DVKVTQSSRYLVKRTGEKVFLECVQDMDHENMFWYRQDPGLGLRLIYFSYDVKMKEKGDIPEGYSVSREKKERFSLILESASTNQTSMYLCASSLIGVLAKNIQYFGAGTRLSVL.

In its sample, this clone was seen once. This sequence joins TRBV29-1 and TRBJ1-2, with D unclear. This CDR3 comprises 14 residues. CDR1 SQVTM and CDR2 ANQGSEA come from the germline V gene. V lost 5 bases to trimming and J lost 2 bases, with 15 bases between them. For the CDR3, the DNA is TGCAGCGTTAGTCGGGGTGACGGGAACTATGGCTACACCTTC. Residues: CSVSRGDGNYGYTF.

The J gene is TRBJ2-7, the V gene TRBV23-1; 7 nucleotides align to TRBD1. TRBV23-1 is annotated as an ORF whose role is uncertain. Trimming at V came to 2 bases and at J to 4 bases, leaving 20 bases not matched to a gene. The CDR3 runs to 19 residues. CDR3 loop: CASSQPPRDRACWLYEQYF. CDR3 DNA: TGCGCCAGCAGTCAACCCCCGAGAGACAGGGCATGTTGGCTGTACGAGCAGTACTTC.

The chain employs TRBV29-1 and TRBJ2-3; 8 positions agree with TRBD2. J gave up 4 bases and V 3 bases, and 9 bases lay outside the gene matches. The CDR3 loop spans 15 amino acids. In germline, CDR1 is SQVTM, CDR2 ANQGSEA. In DNA form, the CDR3 reads TGCAGCGTTGAGCTCGGGAGGGCCGGTGCAGATACGCAGTATTTT. The encoded protein is CSVELGRAGADTQYF.

The chain carries TRBV5-1 and TRBJ2-3, with a tentative D call TRBD2 (5 bases). This CDR3 has 15 amino acids. Trimming left V 0 bases short and J 0 bases short, with 8 bases between. The germline gives CDR1 SGHRS, CDR2 YFSETQ. CDR3 residues: CASSLDPGSTDTQYF. DNA for the CDR3: TGCGCCAGCAGCTTGGACCCGGGAAGCACAGATACGCAGTATTTT.